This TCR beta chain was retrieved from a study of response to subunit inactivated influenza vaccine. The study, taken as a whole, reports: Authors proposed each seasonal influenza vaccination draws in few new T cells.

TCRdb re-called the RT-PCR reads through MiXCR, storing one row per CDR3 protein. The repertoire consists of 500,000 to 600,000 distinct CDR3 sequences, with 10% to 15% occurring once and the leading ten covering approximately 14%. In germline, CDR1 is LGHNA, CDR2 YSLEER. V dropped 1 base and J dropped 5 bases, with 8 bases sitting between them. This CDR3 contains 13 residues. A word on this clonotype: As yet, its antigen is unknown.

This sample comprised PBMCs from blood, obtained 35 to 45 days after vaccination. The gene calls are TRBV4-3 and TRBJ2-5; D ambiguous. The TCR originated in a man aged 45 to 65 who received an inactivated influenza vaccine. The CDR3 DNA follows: TGCGCCAGCAGCCAAGGGCCCCGCGAGACCCAGTACTTC. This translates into CASSQGPRETQYF.